The 15 T cell receptor beta chains presented below share a single source sample, sequenced in a study of shared clonotypes between healthy human individuals. Measured with immunoSEQ multiplex PCR; TCRdb has only the in-frame clones, and not every one. The sample includes over 2 million clones, less than 95% seen only once; the top ten take around 1.1%. Naive CD8 cells, CD45RO-negative and positively selected for CCR7, excluded terminally differentiated effector memory CD45RA+ cells. Input material: naive CD8+ T cells sorted from blood. Receptor source: a man aged 18-30 years in good health.

V and J are TRBV7-9 and TRBJ1-6, with TRBD1 matching over 7 bases. The CDR3 is 14 residues long. V lost 9 bases to trimming and J lost 10 bases; unmatched junction nucleotides: 12. CDR1 is SEHNR and CDR2 is FQNEAQ in the germline V gene (reference sequence). DNA for the CDR3: TGTGCCAGTGACGGGGACAGTTTCAAATCACCCCTCCACTTT. It codes for CASDGDSFKSPLHF.

This chain connects TRBV7-3 to TRBJ1-1; D may be TRBD1 (6 bases). The CDR3 extends over 15 amino acids. Germline CDR1 SGHTA, CDR2 FQGTGA. The ends were cut back, 5 bases at V and 0 bases at J, with 13 bases in the middle. The CDR3 DNA reads as TGTGCCAGCAGCCCGAAGGACAGCATGAACACTGAAGCTTTCTTT. This codes for CASSPKDSMNTEAFF.

The genes are TRBV27 and TRBJ1-1, with 8 bases that match TRBD1. This CDR3 spans 16 amino acids. Germline lookup yields CDR1 MNHEY and CDR2 SMNVEV (reference sequence). The V segment lost 0 bases and the J segment 5 bases; nucleotides outside the gene matches: 8. For the CDR3, the DNA is TGTGCCAGCAGTTTATCACGGACAGGGTGGAGTACTGAAGCTTTCTTT. Translated, it gives CASSLSRTGWSTEAFF.

The chain employs TRBV15 and TRBJ2-7, with 9 nucleotides matching TRBD1. The CDR3 is made up of 15 amino acids. V lost 0 bases to trimming and J lost 3 bases; unmatched junction nucleotides: 3. Germline values: CDR1 LNHNV, CDR2 YYDKDF (reference sequence). The CDR3 sequence: CATSREGTGYYEQYF. CDR3 DNA sequence: TGTGCCACCAGCAGAGAGGGGACAGGGTACTACGAGCAGTACTTC.

Details on this clone: Other DNA sequences in the sample encode the same CDR3. The chain couples TRBV9 to TRBJ2-3, with TRBD2 matching 10 bases. Germline V gene lookup returns CDR1 SGDLS and CDR2 YYNGEE. CDR3 length: 15 residues. After removal of 3 bases from V and 1 base from J, the junction contained 2 bases not matched to a gene. CDR3 residues: CASSAGTSGTDTQYF. The CDR3 region has the DNA TGTGCCAGCAGCGCCGGGACTAGCGGCACAGATACGCAGTATTTT.

As concerns this clone: In the same sample, other DNA sequences code for this CDR3. This chain joins TRBV4-3 and TRBJ2-7; 8 positions agree with TRBD1. CDR1 and CDR2 (germline): LGHNA, YSLEER. The CDR3 spans 14 residues. Trimming took 4 bases from V and 4 from J; bases not matched to a gene: 6. The CDR3 nucleotides are TGCGCCAGCAGCCCCGGGACAGGTGAATACGAGCAGTACTTC. This gives the protein CASSPGTGEYEQYF.

CDR3 bases: TGCGCCAGCAGCGGGACACTGAACTACAATGAGCAGTTCTTC. This sequence encodes CASSGTLNYNEQFF. The chain recombines TRBV4-3 with TRBJ2-1; D is possibly TRBD1 (6 bases). Trimming took off 5 bases at V and 3 bases at J, with 11 bases between the two ends. This CDR3 is built from 14 residues. The germline CDR1 and CDR2 sequences are LGHNA and YSLEER.

The chain is built from TRBV30 and TRBJ1-1; no reliable D call. This CDR3 is 11 amino acids long. CDR1 is GTSNPN and CDR2 is SVGIG in the germline V gene (reference sequence). Trimming took off 8 bases at V and 1 base at J, with 8 bases between the two ends. The chain's CDR3 is CAGTTNTEAFF. The CDR3, as DNA: TGTGCCGGCACAACGAACACTGAAGCTTTCTTT.

This chain links TRBV4-1 with TRBJ1-4; the match to TRBD1 covers 10 bases. This CDR3 is built from 15 residues. The germline gives CDR1 MGHRA, CDR2 YSYEKL. V shed 4 bases and J 8 bases; nucleotides not matched to a gene: 7. CDR3 loop: CASSRSGTGVEKLFF. CDR3 nucleotide sequence: TGCGCCAGCAGCCGATCCGGGACAGGGGTCGAAAAACTGTTTTTT.

This clone was recorded once. This sample includes further DNA sequences coding for the same CDR3. The rearrangement uses TRBV7-9 and TRBJ2-7; D possibly matches TRBD1 or TRBD2 (5 bases each). Germline lookup yields CDR1 SEHNR and CDR2 FQNEAQ (reference sequence). CDR3 length equals 13 residues. Trimming shortened V by 0 bases and J by 7 bases, and 10 bases separated the two germline ends. The DNA of the CDR3 is TGTGCCAGCAGCTTAGCTGGGACCGGAGAGCAGTACTTC. Its protein is CASSLAGTGEQYF.

This clone was counted a single time. The CDR3 nucleotides read TGTGCCAGCAGCTTGGTGGGCTCTGGAAACACCATATATTTT. It yields the protein CASSLVGSGNTIYF. The chain recombines TRBV5-4 with TRBJ1-3; no clear D. The CDR3 consists of 14 residues. The V end lost 0 bases, the J end lost 0 bases, and 4 bases lay between the germline ends. Germline assignment: CDR1 SGHNT and CDR2 YYREEE (reference sequence).

The chain has TRBV5-1 and TRBJ2-7; 8 bases fit TRBD2. Germline-derived CDR1 and CDR2 are SGHRS and YFSETQ. CDR3 length: 15 amino acids. The junction had 9 bases not matched to a gene; V was cut back by 3 bases and J by 4 bases. The chain's CDR3 is CASSSSGGRRYEQYF. CDR3 coding DNA: TGCGCCAGCAGCTCCTCCGGCGGGAGGAGATACGAGCAGTACTTC.

The chain is built from TRBV9 and TRBJ1-4, with unresolved D. Looked up from germline, CDR1 is SGDLS and CDR2 is YYNGEE. Trimming took 4 bases from V and 8 from J, leaving 18 bases between them. The length of the CDR3 is 15 residues. For the CDR3, the DNA is TGTGCCAGCAGCCACGGTACTCTCGGAGGGGAAAAACTGTTTTTT. Its translation is CASSHGTLGGEKLFF.

The chain couples TRBV6-6 to TRBJ2-2, with 7 positions matching TRBD1. Germline values: CDR1 MNHNY, CDR2 SVGAGI (reference sequence). V lost 4 bases and J lost 6; bases outside the gene matches: 11. This CDR3 spans 16 amino acids. The CDR3 region is CASSSPFTGESGELFF. In DNA form, the CDR3 reads TGTGCCAGCAGTTCCCCTTTTACAGGGGAGTCCGGGGAGCTGTTTTTT.

V gene TRBV5-6 combines with J gene TRBJ1-1; D possibly corresponds to TRBD1 (6 bases). The CDR3 has 12 residues. V was clipped by 0 bases and J by 10 bases, with 10 bases between them. CDR1 and CDR2 (germline): SGHDT, YYEEEE. CDR3: CASSLDGGAAFF. The CDR3 DNA sequence: TGTGCCAGCAGCTTGGACGGGGGCGCAGCTTTCTTT.